This TCR beta chain was recovered during a study of CD8 T cells in Susac syndrome. With random hexamers, reverse transcription was performed on roughly 0.5 to 1 ug of RNA. TCRdb re-derived calls from the immunoSEQ multiplex PCR reads in MiXCR, one entry per CDR3 protein. This sample has approximately 190,000 distinct CDR3 sequences, with 90% to 95% found just once. Sequencing targeted TCR beta in T cells from blood (CD8+ and CD4+). J gave up 0 bases and V 0 bases, and 1 base lay outside the gene matches. The CDR3 runs to 16 residues. The V gene's germline CDR1 is SGHRS and CDR2 YFSETQ. The chain is built from TRBV5-1 and TRBJ2-2; TRBD1 aligns across 8 bases. The source of this sequence is a human donor in good health. The sequenced sample consisted of CD4+ T cells from PBMCs. The CDR3 nucleotides read TGCGCCAGCAGCTTGGTGGGACAGGCGAACACCGGGGAGCTGTTTTTT. This translates into CASSLVGQANTGELFF.